Each of the 14 T cell receptor beta chains below was sequenced from the same sample in a study of cytomegalovirus exposure and HLA in healthy donors. Sequenced by immunoSEQ multiplex PCR; TCRdb stores in-frame clones only, minus some. The table includes roughly 150,000 clones, around 92% detected once. Sample: PBMCs. These receptors all come from a man aged 18 to 29 in good health and CMV-seropositive.

The chain employs TRBV11-1 and TRBJ1-1; the D gene is possibly TRBD1 (5 bases). Per germline, CDR1 SGHAT and CDR2 FQDESV (reference sequence). CDR3 length: 15 amino acids. Trimming took off 2 bases at V and 0 bases at J, with 10 bases between the two ends. The CDR3 bases are TGTGCCAGCAGCTTAAATAGGGGCATGAACACTGAAGCTTTCTTT. Translation gives CASSLNRGMNTEAFF.

With regard to this clone: The junction shows a germline mismatch at one end, possibly a read error. This chain connects TRBV19 to TRBJ2-7; 9 nucleotides line up with TRBD1. The germline V gene has CDR1 LNHDA and CDR2 SQIVND (reference sequence). CDR3 length: 16 amino acids. The CDR3 DNA sequence: TGTGCCAGTAGTATGTTGTCCGGGACAGGGACCTACGAGCAGTATTTC. This sequence encodes CASSMLSGTGTYEQYF.

V usage is TRBV7-2 and J usage is TRBJ2-2; TRBD2 agrees at 7 bases. The V gene end was trimmed by 5 bases and the J gene end by 3 bases; junction bases not matched to a gene: 3. CDR1 and CDR2 (germline): SGHTA, FQGNSA. CDR3 size: 14 residues. The CDR3 nucleotides read TGTGCCAGCAGCCGGGAGGCGCACACCGGGGAGCTGTTTTTT. Translation gives CASSREAHTGELFF.

V usage is TRBV25-1 and J usage is TRBJ1-1; 9 nucleotides line up with TRBD1. The CDR3 contains 13 residues. Trimming took 11 bases from V and 4 from J; bases not matched to a gene: 8. Germline V gene data show CDR1 as MGHDK and CDR2 as SYGVNS. The CDR3 sequence is CAVTGGPGTEAFF. The DNA for the CDR3 is TGTGCCGTAACAGGGGGCCCGGGCACTGAAGCTTTCTTT.

The V gene is TRBV7-6, the J gene TRBJ2-3, with 7 nucleotides matching TRBD2. With 4 bases clipped from V and 2 bases from J, the junction kept 6 bases outside the gene matches. Germline lookup yields CDR1 SGHVS and CDR2 FNYEAQ. The length of the CDR3 is 15 residues. The CDR3 region has the DNA TGTGCCAGCAGCTGGGAGGGGTTTTTCACAGATACGCAGTATTTT. This translates into CASSWEGFFTDTQYF.

This chain joins TRBV5-8 and TRBJ1-4; 8 nucleotides agree with TRBD1. J was trimmed by 8 bases and V by 0 bases; bases with no gene match: 3. The germline gives CDR1 SGHTS, CDR2 YDEGEE. The CDR3 extends over 14 amino acids. CDR3 sequence: CASSLGQGREKLFF. Here the CDR3 DNA reads TGTGCCAGCAGCTTGGGACAGGGGAGGGAAAAACTGTTTTTT.

This chain links TRBV7-8 with TRBJ2-7; the D gene is possibly TRBD1 (6 bases). The CDR3 runs 15 residues. CDR1 is SGHVS and CDR2 is FQNEAQ in the germline V gene. Trimming took off 6 bases at V and 3 bases at J, with 18 bases between the two ends. The CDR3 sequence: CASSFTGTLVYEQYF. DNA of the CDR3: TGTGCCAGCAGTTTTACCGGGACATTAGTCTACGAGCAGTACTTC.

V gene TRBV7-9 combines with J gene TRBJ2-3; D is possibly TRBD1 (6 bases). The CDR3 totals 15 residues. CDR1 SEHNR and CDR2 FQNEAQ come from the germline V gene (reference sequence). The V gene lost 1 base and the J gene lost 2 bases, with 10 bases spanning the gap. For the CDR3, the DNA is TGTGCCAGCAGCTTAGACGGACAGTTCACAGATACGCAGTATTTT. It codes for CASSLDGQFTDTQYF. Full variable domain (outside the CDR3, taken from reference TRBV7-9 and TRBJ2-3): DTGVSQNPRHKITKRGQNVTFRCDPISEHNRLYWYRQTLGQGPEFLTYFQNEAQLEKSRLLSDRFSAERPKGSFSTLEIQRTEQGDSAMYLCASSLDGQFTDTQYFGPGTRLTVL.

The chain recombines TRBV5-6 with TRBJ1-2, with D tentatively TRBD1 (6 bases). This CDR3 is 14 amino acids long. CDR1 and CDR2 (germline): SGHDT, YYEEEE. With 4 bases removed from V and 2 bases from J, the gap between germline ends came to 12 bases. CDR3 coding DNA: TGTGCCAGCAGCCAGGACAGATACAACTATGGCTACACCTTC. Protein: CASSQDRYNYGYTF.

The CDR3 sequence: CASSLGRERKTQYF. DNA of the CDR3: TGCGCCAGCAGCTTGGGGCGGGAGCGGAAGACCCAGTACTTC. This chain links TRBV5-1 with TRBJ2-5; 7 nucleotides line up with TRBD2. Trimming removed 0 bases from V and 6 bases from J; junction bases left unmatched: 5. The CDR3 contains 14 residues. Germline values: CDR1 SGHRS, CDR2 YFSETQ.

This chain links TRBV7-3 with TRBJ2-5, with TRBD1 matching 11 bases. With 5 bases clipped from V and 5 bases from J, the junction kept 7 bases outside the gene matches. The germline V gene has CDR1 SGHTA and CDR2 FQGTGA. This CDR3 is built from 15 residues. The CDR3 region has the DNA TGTGCCAGCAGCCCGGGACAGGGGGATTCTGAGACCCAGTACTTC. This sequence encodes CASSPGQGDSETQYF.

The chain uses TRBV21-1 and TRBJ2-7; TRBD2 reflects the table's D call only, with no check against the DNA. TRBV21-1 is a recognized pseudogene. This CDR3 is built from 14 residues. This CDR3 is CASMDSGRAYEQYF. CDR3 in DNA: TGTGCCAGCATGGATAGCGGGAGGGCCTACGAGCAGTACTTC.

The V gene is TRBV9, the J gene TRBJ1-2; D is ambiguous. CDR3 length: 13 amino acids. V was trimmed by 4 bases and J by 8 bases, leaving 15 bases between them. The germline gives CDR1 SGDLS, CDR2 YYNGEE. The CDR3 loop is CASSPPLEGGYTF. Here the CDR3 DNA reads TGTGCCAGCAGCCCCCCACTGGAGGGCGGCTACACCTTC.

The chain combines TRBV2 with TRBJ1-1, with 11 nucleotides matching TRBD1. V lost 5 bases and J lost 5; bases outside the gene matches: 7. The CDR3 covers 15 residues. Germline CDR1 SNHLY, CDR2 FYNNEI. In DNA, the CDR3 is TGTGCCAGCAGTCCATCCGGGACAGGGGGAACTGAAGCTTTCTTT. Its protein is CASSPSGTGGTEAFF.